This T cell receptor (beta chain) stems from a study of beta chain features in type 1 diabetes. Findings and limits, study-wide: Whatever favoring of shorter templates PCR might show would apply equally to patients and controls. All four CD4+ subsets of Type 1 diabetes patients contained TCRB CDR3s that were moderately but significantly shorter.

The study reverse transcribed the entire isolated RNA, so it sequenced expressed TCRB transcripts. The average read count of naive, central memory and regulatory T cell samples was several million. The assay was immunoSEQ multiplex PCR, and TCRdb's table has in-frame clones only and misses some. The table lists 150,000 to 200,000 clones, around 8.3% of them singletons. CDR1 LNHDA and CDR2 SQIVND come from the germline V gene (reference sequence). After removal of 4 bases from V and 0 bases from J, the junction contained 6 bases not matched to a gene. The CDR3 consists of 16 residues. A remark on this clone: Its specificity is unknown.

The rearrangement joins TRBV19 to TRBJ2-3, with 8 nucleotides matching TRBD1. Sequenced: central memory CD4+ T cells from blood. This clonotype was obtained from a woman aged 18-29 years with type 1 diabetes. The chain's CDR3 is CASSTHQGASTDTQYF. The CDR3 region has the DNA TGTGCCAGTAGTACACATCAGGGGGCGAGCACAGATACGCAGTATTTT.